These 5 T cell receptor beta chains share one sample of origin, sequenced in a study of T cells in Graves' hyperthyroidism and ophthalmopathy. Amplification of TCR beta CDR3 regions used RNA as the template. RT-PCR in the first round (using the HTBI primer set) targeted the TCR CDR3. One entry per CDR3 protein, called by TCRdb with MiXCR from the multiplex PCR reads. The data show some 420,000 distinct CDR3 sequences, about 13% seen once. The sequencing input was blood. Receptor source: a woman aged 18 to 35 with Graves' hyperthyroidism.

A few counts support this clonotype. The chain uses TRBV2 and TRBJ2-7; possible D gene TRBD1, 6 bases. Germline CDR1 SNHLY, CDR2 FYNNEI. The CDR3 length is 14 residues. With 7 bases removed from V and 0 bases from J, the gap between germline ends came to 13 bases. The CDR3 region has the DNA TGTGCCAGCACCAGGACAGATCCCTCCTACGAGCAGTACTTC. This gives the protein CASTRTDPSYEQYF. Complete variable domain (other parts from reference TRBV2 and TRBJ2-7): EPEVTQTPSHQVTQMGQEVILRCVPISNHLYFYWYRQILGQKVEFLVSFYNNEISEKSEIFDDQFSVERPDGSNFTLKIRSTKLEDSAMYFCASTRTDPSYEQYFGPGTRLTVT.

Many counts were recorded for this clonotype. This rearrangement joins TRBV28 to TRBJ1-2; D is uncertain. The length of the CDR3 is 13 residues. Trimming left V 5 bases short and J 1 base short, with 8 bases between. The V gene's germline CDR1 is MDHEN and CDR2 SYDVKM. The CDR3 nucleotides are TGTGCCAGCAGTCCACCCTATAACTATGGCTACACCTTC. Translating gives CASSPPYNYGYTF.

This clonotype was observed many times. J is TRBJ2-7 and V is TRBV7-9, with D uncertain. This CDR3 has 15 residues. Germline V CDR1 and CDR2: SEHNR, FQNEAQ (reference sequence). Trimming left V 1 base short and J 5 bases short, with 15 bases between. This CDR3 is CASSLELVRKNEQYF. The CDR3 nucleotides read TGTGCCAGCAGCTTAGAGTTGGTTAGAAAAAACGAGCAGTACTTC. Full variable domain (outside the CDR3, taken from reference TRBV7-9 and TRBJ2-7): DTGVSQNPRHKITKRGQNVTFRCDPISEHNRLYWYRQTLGQGPEFLTYFQNEAQLEKSRLLSDRFSAERPKGSFSTLEIQRTEQGDSAMYLCASSLELVRKNEQYFGPGTRLTVT.

This clonotype was counted at least ten times. V is TRBV29-1 and J is TRBJ2-1, with unresolved D. The ends were cut back, 4 bases at V and 5 bases at J, with 15 bases in the middle. The CDR3 is 14 residues long. CDR1 and CDR2 from the germline V gene are SQVTM and ANQGSEA. The CDR3 loop reads CSVGKGTIHNEQFF. The CDR3 coding sequence is TGCAGCGTTGGTAAAGGAACCATCCACAATGAGCAGTTCTTC.

This clonotype came up many times. J is TRBJ1-2 and V is TRBV20-1; a weak D match, TRBD1 (6 bases). This CDR3 comprises 13 residues. Germline V gives CDR1 DFQATT, CDR2 SNEGSKA (reference sequence). The V end was cut by 2 bases, the J end by 3 bases, with 10 bases between. The CDR3 DNA follows: TGCAGTGCTAGACGGGACACCGACTATGGCTACACCTTC. Translation: CSARRDTDYGYTF.